The source of this T cell receptor beta chain is a study of cytotoxic CD8 clonotypes in ibrutinib-treated CLL. The CDR3 extends over 14 amino acids. Germline CDR1 MDHEN, CDR2 SYDVKM. The V gene lost 3 bases and the J gene lost 0 bases, with 6 bases spanning the gap. The repertoire was sequenced with immunoSEQ multiplex PCR; TCRdb's copy has only in-frame clones and lacks some. The table records tens of thousands of clones, around 52% of them present only once. The chain employs TRBV28 and TRBJ2-1; D gene ambiguous. The sequences come from PBMCs, collected after 12 months of ibrutinib treatment. The clonotype comes from a human donor with chronic lymphocytic leukemia. CDR3 protein: CASSFPSSYNEQFF. Written as DNA, the CDR3 is TGTGCCAGCAGTTTTCCTAGCTCCTACAATGAGCAGTTCTTC.